What follows describes a single T cell receptor beta chain. The data stem from a study of blood T cell repertoires in COVID-19. Study-level information: Researchers got acute and convalescent COVID-19 samples from the United States, Italy and Spain. PBMCs, B-cell-depleted T cells, or T cells provided the cDNA or gDNA that made up the material.

As handled by the study authors: Quantification of nucleated cells was approximated via reference gene primer amplification. The assay was immunoSEQ multiplex PCR, and TCRdb's table has in-frame clones only and misses some. V and J calls and clone size come straight from that table; D and trimming were deduced from the DNA. The table includes under 150,000 clones, approximately 84% detected once. The ends were cut back, 5 bases at V and 7 bases at J, with 17 bases in the middle. Germline V gene data show CDR1 as SQVTM and CDR2 as ANQGSEA. The CDR3 spans 13 residues. The specimen sequenced was peripheral blood. The source is a man between 45 and 60 years old with acute or convalescent COVID-19. The chain employs TRBV29-1 and TRBJ2-5; TRBD1 is a possible D gene (8 bases). The CDR3 spells CSVKNRGGSTQYF. CDR3 coding DNA: TGCAGCGTTAAGAACAGGGGGGGTTCGACCCAGTACTTC. Looking up the rest from reference TRBV29-1 and TRBJ2-5 gives the full variable domain: SAVISQKPSRDICQRGTSLTIQCQVDSQVTMMFWYRQQPGQSLTLIATANQGSEATYESGFVIDKFPISRPNLTFSTLTVSNMSPEDSSIYLCSVKNRGGSTQYFGPGTRLLVL.